These 27 T cell receptor beta chains share one sample of origin, sequenced in a study of blood T cell repertoires in COVID-19. The repertoire was sequenced with immunoSEQ multiplex PCR; TCRdb's copy has only in-frame clones and lacks some. The repertoire includes more than 150,000 clones, approximately 80% of them detected once, and 2.5% to 3% sits in the top ten. The sequenced sample consisted of peripheral blood. The receptor source for this set is a woman in her sixties or seventies with acute or convalescent COVID-19.

This sequence joins TRBV18 and TRBJ2-5, with 8 nucleotides matching TRBD1. The CDR3 spans 18 residues. The V and J ends lost 2 bases and 5 bases, in that order; junction bases with no gene match: 16. CDR1 KGHSH and CDR2 LQKENI come from the germline V gene. The CDR3 is CASSPSRPGGDHKETQYF. CDR3 DNA: TGTGCCAGCTCACCAAGTCGCCCAGGGGGCGATCACAAGGAGACCCAGTACTTC.

The chain links TRBV2 to TRBJ1-2, with 9 bases aligning to TRBD1. Germline loops: CDR1 SNHLY, CDR2 FYNNEI. V was clipped by 6 bases and J by 4 bases; unmatched bases: 3. The CDR3 covers 13 residues. The CDR3, as DNA: TGTGCCAGCAGGTCACAGGGGGCCTATGGCTACACCTTC. Amino acids: CASRSQGAYGYTF. The full variable domain, rest sourced from reference TRBV2 and TRBJ1-2, is EPEVTQTPSHQVTQMGQEVILRCVPISNHLYFYWYRQILGQKVEFLVSFYNNEISEKSEIFDDQFSVERPDGSNFTLKIRSTKLEDSAMYFCASRSQGAYGYTFGSGTRLTVV.

V is TRBV2 and J is TRBJ1-1; D unresolved. This CDR3 has 15 residues. V was shortened by 2 bases and J by 1 base, with 11 bases between the two germline ends. Germline CDR1 SNHLY, CDR2 FYNNEI. CDR3 bases: TGTGCCAGCAGTGAACGTTCCCGACAGAACACTGAAGCTTTCTTT. This encodes CASSERSRQNTEAFF.

V is TRBV25-1 and J is TRBJ1-6; 8 bases map to TRBD1. This CDR3 contains 13 residues. The germline gives CDR1 MGHDK, CDR2 SYGVNS. Trimming at V came to 7 bases and at J to 8 bases, leaving 4 bases not matched to a gene. The CDR3 protein is CASKGQGDSPLHF. The DNA for the CDR3 is TGTGCCAGCAAAGGACAGGGAGATTCACCCCTCCACTTT.

This clone was found once. The rearrangement links TRBV28 to TRBJ1-6, with a possible D match to TRBD1 (6 bases). In germline, CDR1 is MDHEN, CDR2 SYDVKM. The CDR3 has 12 residues. V gave up 3 bases and J gave up 10 bases, with 7 bases separating them. The CDR3 DNA reads as TGTGCCAGCAGTTTTCAGGGGTCACCCCTCCACTTT. Translated, it gives CASSFQGSPLHF. Combining the CDR3 with reference TRBV28 and TRBJ1-6 gives the whole variable domain DVKVTQSSRYLVKRTGEKVFLECVQDMDHENMFWYRQDPGLGLRLIYFSYDVKMKEKGDIPEGYSVSREKKERFSLILESASTNQTSMYLCASSFQGSPLHFGNGTRLTVT.

V gene TRBV3-1 (or the pseudogene TRBV3-2) combines with J gene TRBJ1-5, with D tentatively TRBD1 (5 bases). The CDR3 runs 14 residues. Germline lookup yields CDR1 LGHDT and CDR2 YNNKEL (reference sequence). V dropped 4 bases and J dropped 0 bases, with 7 bases sitting between them. CDR3 in amino acids: CASSPRVSNQPQHF. For the CDR3, the DNA is TGTGCCAGCAGCCCCAGGGTTAGCAATCAGCCCCAGCATTTT.

This clone was recorded once. The chain combines TRBV19 with TRBJ1-5; D call uncertain. Germline loops: CDR1 LNHDA, CDR2 SQIVND (reference sequence). CDR3 size: 16 residues. Trimming took 5 bases from V and 2 from J, leaving 16 bases between them. CDR3 DNA sequence: TGTGCCAGTAGTCACACCCGCGGAGTTGGCAATCAGCCCCAGCATTTT. Translated: CASSHTRGVGNQPQHF.

V usage is TRBV5-1 and J usage is TRBJ1-6; 7 nucleotides match TRBD1. The germline V gene has CDR1 SGHRS and CDR2 YFSETQ. The CDR3 covers 17 residues. J gave up 9 bases and V 0 bases, and 12 bases lay outside the gene matches. CDR3 protein: CASSLGSRQGHASPLHF. In DNA form, the CDR3 reads TGCGCCAGCAGCTTGGGTTCAAGACAGGGACACGCTTCACCCCTCCACTTT.

The chain employs TRBV5-5 and TRBJ2-1; D not resolved. V shed 4 bases and J shed 3 bases, with 11 bases lying between them. Germline lookup yields CDR1 SGHKS and CDR2 YYEKEE (reference sequence). The CDR3 contains 14 residues. In DNA, the CDR3 is TGTGCCAGCAGCCCCCCCCCTAGCTACAATGAGCAGTTCTTC. Its protein is CASSPPPSYNEQFF.

The chain uses TRBV24-1 and TRBJ2-7; D may be TRBD2 (6 bases). V was clipped by 3 bases and J by 3 bases, with 14 bases between them. The CDR3 is 15 residues long. Germline lookup yields CDR1 KGHDR and CDR2 SFDVKD. The CDR3 nucleotides are TGTGCCACCAGTGATCAGCGGACGGGAGTCTACGAGCAGTACTTC. This gives the protein CATSDQRTGVYEQYF.

The rearrangement links TRBV29-1 to TRBJ2-7, with 7 bases fitting TRBD1. J was trimmed by 7 bases and V by 3 bases; bases with no gene match: 9. The germline CDR1 and CDR2 sequences are SQVTM and ANQGSEA. The CDR3 consists of 13 residues. The CDR3 loop reads CSVDIATGVEQYF. CDR3 in DNA: TGCAGCGTTGACATAGCAACAGGGGTGGAGCAGTACTTC.

The chain carries TRBV18 and TRBJ2-3; possibly TRBD2 for D (6 bases). Deletions cut 0 bases from V and 3 bases from J, with 16 bases between. This CDR3 region has 17 residues. The germline CDR1 and CDR2 sequences are KGHSH and LQKENI. Here the CDR3 DNA reads TGTGCCAGCTCACCACCCTCGGGGGATGGTGATACAGATACGCAGTATTTT. This translates into CASSPPSGDGDTDTQYF.

This rearrangement joins TRBV10-2 to TRBJ1-2; D uncertain. The CDR3 is 13 amino acids. The V end lost 5 bases, the J end lost 6 bases, and 13 bases lay between the germline ends. Germline V gene lookup returns CDR1 WSHSY and CDR2 SAAADI. CDR3 in amino acids: CASSPDYTHGYTF. CDR3 coding DNA: TGCGCCAGCAGTCCCGATTACACCCATGGCTACACCTTC.

For this clone: This CDR3 is also generated by other DNA sequences in the sample. The chain is built from TRBV18 and TRBJ2-7; possible D gene TRBD1, 5 bases. CDR1 and CDR2 from the germline V gene are KGHSH and LQKENI. V was shortened by 3 bases and J by 2 bases, with 11 bases between the two germline ends. There are 14 residues in the CDR3. The CDR3 reads CASSPGQGTYEQYF. DNA of the CDR3: TGTGCCAGCTCACCGGGGCAGGGTACCTACGAGCAGTACTTC.

The chain carries TRBV19 and TRBJ1-4; D is undetermined. V was trimmed by 5 bases and J by 7 bases, leaving 14 bases between them. Per germline, CDR1 LNHDA and CDR2 SQIVND (reference sequence). The CDR3 length is 14 residues. CDR3 nucleotide sequence: TGTGCCAGTAGTGACCAGAGGCTAGGTGAAAAACTGTTTTTT. It encodes CASSDQRLGEKLFF.

V and J are TRBV5-1 and TRBJ2-7, with TRBD1 matching over 7 bases. CDR1 SGHRS and CDR2 YFSETQ come from the germline V gene. This CDR3 is 15 amino acids long. V lost 4 bases and J lost 2; bases outside the gene matches: 9. In nucleotides, the CDR3 is TGCGCCAGCAGCCCAAACAGGGGATCGGCCTACGAGCAGTACTTC. It codes for CASSPNRGSAYEQYF.

The rearrangement links TRBV30 to TRBJ1-1, with 7 bases aligning to TRBD1. Germline CDR1 reads GTSNPN; CDR2 reads SVGIG (reference sequence). The length of the CDR3 is 12 residues. V lost 4 bases and J lost 7; bases outside the gene matches: 6. The CDR3 coding sequence is TGTGCCTGGACCGCGGGACAGTTTGAAGCTTTCTTT. Its protein is CAWTAGQFEAFF.

The V gene is TRBV7-3, the J gene TRBJ1-1; D is undetermined. With 5 bases removed from V and 6 bases from J, the gap between germline ends came to 16 bases. Per the germline V gene, CDR1 is SGHTA and CDR2 is FQGTGA. The CDR3 runs 14 residues. The CDR3 DNA reads as TGTGCCAGCAGCGCCACGCCAGGAATTTCTGAAGCTTTCTTT. Protein sequence: CASSATPGISEAFF.

The chain carries TRBV12-3 or TRBV12-4 and TRBJ2-3; unclear D gene. The CDR3 runs to 12 residues. V was pared by 5 bases and J by 6 bases, with 9 bases between. The CDR3 loop reads CASSPAADTQYF. As DNA, the CDR3 is TGTGCCAGCAGTCCCGCTGCGGATACGCAGTATTTT.

This chain joins TRBV2 and TRBJ1-3, with a possible D match to TRBD1 (5 bases). Germline loops: CDR1 SNHLY, CDR2 FYNNEI. The CDR3 is 15 residues long. V was clipped by 2 bases and J by 3 bases, with 11 bases between them. Written as DNA, the CDR3 is TGTGCCAGCAGTGAACAGGGTAATAATGGAAACACCATATATTTT. This encodes CASSEQGNNGNTIYF.

The chain carries TRBV5-1 and TRBJ1-3; D possibly corresponds to TRBD1 (5 bases). V was trimmed by 4 bases and J by 4 bases, leaving 9 bases between them. In germline, CDR1 is SGHRS, CDR2 YFSETQ. CDR3 length: 13 amino acids. CDR3 sequence (DNA): TGCGCCAGCAGCGACAGCCTAGGAAACACCATATATTTT. It translates to CASSDSLGNTIYF.

V is TRBV24-1 and J is TRBJ1-1, with TRBD1 as a possible D gene (5 bases). V was cut by 0 bases and J by 2 bases, with 9 bases left in between. From germline, CDR1 is KGHDR and CDR2 SFDVKD. This CDR3 comprises 15 residues. CDR3 DNA: TGTGCCACCAGTGATTTGGGCAGGGCTAACACTGAAGCTTTCTTT. It yields the protein CATSDLGRANTEAFF.

V gene TRBV3-1 (or the pseudogene TRBV3-2) combines with J gene TRBJ1-1; D uncertain. From germline, CDR1 is LGHDT and CDR2 YNNKEL (reference sequence). Deletions cut 1 base from V and 0 bases from J, with 12 bases between. The CDR3 loop spans 16 amino acids. CDR3 DNA sequence: TGTGCCAGCAGCCAAGGAACAGCGGGGTTGAACACTGAAGCTTTCTTT. Translating it yields CASSQGTAGLNTEAFF.

The chain is built from TRBV7-2 and TRBJ2-7, with D tentatively TRBD2 (6 bases). CDR1 and CDR2 from the germline V gene are SGHTA and FQGNSA. The CDR3 has 18 amino acids. Trimming took off 2 bases at V and 3 bases at J, with 23 bases between the two ends. Here the CDR3 DNA reads TGTGCCAGCAGCTTACAGTTCGGGTCTAGCGCGGGGTTCTACGAGCAGTACTTC. Protein: CASSLQFGSSAGFYEQYF.

J is TRBJ2-3 and V is TRBV3-1 (or the pseudogene TRBV3-2); D unresolved. Germline V gene data show CDR1 as LGHDT and CDR2 as YNNKEL (reference sequence). The CDR3 is 14 amino acids. V was shortened by 2 bases and J by 2 bases, with 8 bases between the two germline ends. The CDR3 DNA reads TGTGCCAGCAGCCAAAATGCCTACACAGATACGCAGTATTTT. Translating gives CASSQNAYTDTQYF.

V gene TRBV7-3 combines with J gene TRBJ2-1, with TRBD2 matching 9 bases. Germline values: CDR1 SGHTA, CDR2 FQGTGA. V lost 4 bases to trimming and J lost 4 bases; unmatched junction nucleotides: 5. The CDR3 extends over 15 amino acids. The CDR3 nucleotides are TGTGCCAGCAGCTCTGGACTAGCGCCTTACAATGAGCAGTTCTTC. Protein: CASSSGLAPYNEQFF.

CDR3 sequence: CASSFRVSNTGELFF. The CDR3 DNA sequence: TGTGCCAGCAGTTTTCGCGTTTCGAACACCGGGGAGCTGTTTTTT. The chain links TRBV27 to TRBJ2-2; D unclear. This CDR3 spans 15 amino acids. Trimming took 3 bases from V and 0 from J, leaving 8 bases between them. Germline V gives CDR1 MNHEY, CDR2 SMNVEV (reference sequence).